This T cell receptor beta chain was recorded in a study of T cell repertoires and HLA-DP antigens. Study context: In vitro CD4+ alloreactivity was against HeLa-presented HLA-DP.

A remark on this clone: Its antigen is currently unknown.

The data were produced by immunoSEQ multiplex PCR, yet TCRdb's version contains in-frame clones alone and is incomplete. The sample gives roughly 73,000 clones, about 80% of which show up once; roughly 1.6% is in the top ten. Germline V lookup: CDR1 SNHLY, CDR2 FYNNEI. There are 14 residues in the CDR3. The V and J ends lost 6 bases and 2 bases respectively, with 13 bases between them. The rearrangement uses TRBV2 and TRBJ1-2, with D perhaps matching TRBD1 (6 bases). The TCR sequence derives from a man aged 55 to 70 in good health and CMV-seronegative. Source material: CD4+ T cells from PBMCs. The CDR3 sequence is CASREDSTNYGYTF. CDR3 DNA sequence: TGTGCCAGCAGGGAGGACAGTACGAACTATGGCTACACCTTC.